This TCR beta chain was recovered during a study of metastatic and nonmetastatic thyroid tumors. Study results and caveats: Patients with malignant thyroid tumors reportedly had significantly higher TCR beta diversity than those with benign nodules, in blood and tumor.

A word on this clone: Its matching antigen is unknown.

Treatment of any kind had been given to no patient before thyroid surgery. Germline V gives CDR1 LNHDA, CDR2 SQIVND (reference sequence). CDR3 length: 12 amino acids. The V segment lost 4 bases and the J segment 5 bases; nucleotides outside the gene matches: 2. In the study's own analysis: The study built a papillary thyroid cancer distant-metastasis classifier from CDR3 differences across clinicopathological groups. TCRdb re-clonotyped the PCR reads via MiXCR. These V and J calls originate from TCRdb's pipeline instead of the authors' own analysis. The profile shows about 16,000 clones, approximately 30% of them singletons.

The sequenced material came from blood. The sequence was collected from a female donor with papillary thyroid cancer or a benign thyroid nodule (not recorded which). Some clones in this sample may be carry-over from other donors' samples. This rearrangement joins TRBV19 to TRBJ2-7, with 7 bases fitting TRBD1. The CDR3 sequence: CASSTGTDEQYF. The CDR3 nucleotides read TGTGCCAGTAGTACTGGGACAGACGAGCAGTACTTC.